Detailed here is one TCR beta chain. Its target antigen remains unknown. Base qualities are missing; no much larger clone stands one base away. This specimen belongs to a study of T cell responses to AZD1222 COVID-19 vaccine (dated by TCRdb to the early 2020s). Background on the whole study: A total of about 230 trial participants underwent TCR sequencing, of whom 200 to 220 received two doses of AZD1222 and some 25 received two doses of the MenACWY control vaccine. Trial participants were enrolled into age subgroups of 18-55, 56-69 and 70-plus years, which contained about 150, 28 and 57 TCR-sequenced participants, respectively.

The CDR3 regions of human TCRbeta chains were analyzed by immunosequencing. In the authors' own workflow: Repertoire TCRs were checked for matches against a reference library of SARS-CoV-2-specific TCRs that had been generated using the MIRA antigen-specificity platform. Breadth meant the fraction of unique TCRs that were SARS-CoV-2-associated, whereas depth meant the fraction of total T cells that were SARS-CoV-2-associated. Each spike-specific TCR was assigned to its reactive spike region and to a CD4 or CD8 class using the MIRA data. Log10-transformed breadth and depth values were compared by one-way ANOVA with Sidak's multiple comparisons tests. This is the immuneACCESS table as TCRdb keeps it, with only in-frame sequences that have V and J called. A part of the clones is gone; compared with another copy, unresolved V genes explain less than half, and the rest is unexplained. Clonal size and the V and J genes are those of that table, whereas D and trimming came from the DNA. The sample table records some 94,000 clones; roughly 87% of these occur just once. The ten largest clones take up less than 6% of the sample.

This sample's time point label indicates: about 28 days (+/-7) after the second vaccine dose. AZD1222 recipients given second doses at about 4 weeks or at about 12 weeks were pooled, since spike-specific TCR depth and breadth were not found to differ between the two schedules. Samples from vaccinated people were obtained from the UK trials COV001 and COV002, which included a single-blind randomized controlled phase 2/3 trial of AZD1222 (ChAdOx1 nCoV-19) in healthy adults. For TCRbeta chain sequencing, PBMC samples were collected from trial participants at day 0 and at day 28 after the second dose. What the work shows at the level of the full study, not this receptor alone: In the small 56-69-year group, the increase in depth fell short of significance, most likely because of low power. Nearly half of unique spike-specific TCRs reportedly recognized epitopes outside regions mutated in the B.1.351 and B.1.1.7 variants. Because no day 14 peak-response samples were available, repertoires were characterized only after the peak T cell response. A significant rise in spike-specific TCR breadth and depth was observed after two AZD1222 doses relative to day 0 and relative to MenACWY recipients. Only five or six AZD1222 recipients were SARS-CoV-2 seropositive at baseline, limiting conclusions about previously exposed vaccinees. The vaccine-associated CD4 TCRs covered the entire spike protein, and the dominant responses fell in regions 160-218 and 743-854. Participants were mostly white British and included more females than males, and it was suggested by the authors that clonal diversity may have been underestimated.

This sequence originates from an adult who received the AZD1222 COVID-19 vaccine. This material consisted of peripheral blood, taken 28 days after the second AZD1222 dose.

The DNA sequence is given as TGCGCCAGCAGCCAAGTTGTGGGGGACGAGACCCAGTACTTC. This yields the protein CASSQVVGDETQYF. In this chain, TRBV4-3 is recombined with TRBJ2-5; the D gene is possibly TRBD1 or TRBD2, each agreeing over 5 bases. V and J lose 1 base and 5 bases, and a span of 11 bases separates them. The germline V gene gives CDR1 as LGHNA and CDR2 as YSLEER. The cysteine opens and the phenylalanine closes a CDR3 of 14 amino acids. Just the 42-base CDR3 DNA is kept, in frame starting at base 1.